This T cell receptor beta chain emerged from a study of early T cells in non-severe SARS-CoV-2 infection. About the research overall: Sequencing of unsorted whole blood was done on bulk RNA, leaving chains unpaired. Study findings and constraints: Anti-spike CD8 specificities were favored by VDJdb matching, whose results missed private and CD4 specificities.

TCRdb re-derived calls from the 5' RACE reads in MiXCR, one entry per CDR3 protein. The sample comprises approximately 89,000 distinct CDR3 sequences, roughly an eighth of which are singletons, and under 4% rests with the top ten. A word on this clonotype: The antigen is not known.

This CDR3 has 12 amino acids. Trimming took off 2 bases at V and 4 bases at J, with 7 bases between the two ends. Germline lookup yields CDR1 SQVTM and CDR2 ANQGSEA. The sequence was collected from an adult who was a healthcare worker with PCR-confirmed SARS-CoV-2 infection or an uninfected control (not recorded which). The sequenced sample consisted of whole blood. The chain links TRBV29-1 to TRBJ2-3; D is undetermined. CDR3 DNA: TGCAGCGTTGAACCCCACGCAGATACGCAGTATTTT. This sequence encodes CSVEPHADTQYF.